The 17 T cell receptor beta chains below all came from one sample that was sequenced in a study of T cell changes during pregnancy in multiple sclerosis (dated 2019 in TCRdb). The library was built by means of the immunoSEQ multiplex PCR assay. TCRdb provides this immuneACCESS table in a form limited to in-frame rearrangements. Some clones are lacking; in checked studies, under half of them reflect an unresolved V gene, and why the rest are absent is not known. This sample is represented by around 80,000 clones; under 95% of them were singletons. Together, the top ten hold roughly 1.4% of the sample. This specimen was peripheral blood, taken before pregnancy. These TCRs come from a female donor with multiple sclerosis, enrolled in a pregnancy study.

This chain connects TRBV7-3 to TRBJ1-6; TRBD1 matches 8 bases. Germline loops: CDR1 SGHTA, CDR2 FQGTGA. The ends lost 5 bases at V and 9 bases at J; junction bases unmatched: 9. The CDR3 sequence is 15 residues long. This CDR3 reads CASSNTGDRLSPLHF. The DNA of the CDR3 is TGTGCCAGCAGCAACACTGGGGACAGGCTTTCACCCCTCCACTTT.

Here the CDR3 DNA reads TGCGCCAGCAGCCACGGGGGACAGTACGAGCAGTACTTC. This encodes CASSHGGQYEQYF. This chain joins TRBV4-1 and TRBJ2-7; D possibly corresponds to TRBD1 (7 bases). V was clipped by 3 bases and J by 4 bases, with 10 bases between them. Germline values: CDR1 MGHRA, CDR2 YSYEKL. This CDR3 has 13 residues.

This clone has only one observation. The J gene is TRBJ1-5, the V gene TRBV5-6; TRBD1 might be the D (5 bases). V lost 1 base to trimming and J lost 0 bases, with 14 bases between them. Germline CDR1 is SGHDT and CDR2 is YYEEEE. This CDR3 has 17 amino acids. DNA of the CDR3: TGTGCCAGCAGCTTGTGGGGGGTGGACCGTAGCAATCAGCCCCAGCATTTT. Translating gives CASSLWGVDRSNQPQHF.

J is TRBJ2-7 and V is TRBV15, with 8 nucleotides matching TRBD1. V shed 1 base, J shed 3 bases, and the junction held 5 bases outside the gene matches. Germline lookup yields CDR1 LNHNV and CDR2 YYDKDF (reference sequence). The length of the CDR3 is 15 residues. The CDR3 nucleotides read TGTGCCACCAGCAGAGCCCGGGACAGGAACTACGAGCAGTACTTC. Translation gives CATSRARDRNYEQYF.

The gene calls are TRBV7-3 and TRBJ2-6; D may be TRBD2 (5 bases). Germline V gene data show CDR1 as SGHTA and CDR2 as FQGTGA. V shed 5 bases and J shed 0 bases, with 8 bases lying between them. The CDR3 loop spans 15 amino acids. DNA of the CDR3: TGTGCCAGCAGCCCCGGGGACTCTGGGGCCAACGTCCTGACTTTC. Protein: CASSPGDSGANVLTF.

This chain joins TRBV2 and TRBJ2-5; 10 bases fit TRBD2. The CDR3 is 15 amino acids. V lost 9 bases, J lost 11 bases, and 18 bases stayed unmatched. Per the germline V gene, CDR1 is SNHLY and CDR2 is FYNNEI. The CDR3 is CASSLGSGGAGEQYF. The CDR3 region has the DNA TGTGCCAGTTCCTTAGGGAGCGGGGGGGCCGGAGAGCAGTACTTC.

This chain connects TRBV19 to TRBJ1-5; tentatively, D is TRBD1 (6 bases). The length of the CDR3 is 15 residues. V was pared by 5 bases and J by 5 bases, with 16 bases between. Germline V gives CDR1 LNHDA, CDR2 SQIVND (reference sequence). CDR3 coding DNA: TGTGCCAGTAGTGCAACAGGGATGGGATATCAGCCCCAGCATTTT. Its translation is CASSATGMGYQPQHF.

The V call is TRBV7-2, the J call TRBJ2-5; TRBD2 might be the D (5 bases). The J call may be in error: the DNA end matches TRBJ2-7 better. Germline CDR1 and CDR2: SGHTA and FQGNSA. The CDR3 contains 13 residues. The DNA of the CDR3 is TGTGCCAGCAGCCTCCCCGGGGTTTACGAGCAGTACTTC. Translated, it gives CASSLPGVYEQYF.

J is TRBJ2-3 and V is TRBV14; D is uncertain. The V and J ends lost 1 base and 2 bases respectively, with 7 bases between them. This CDR3 contains 14 residues. Germline CDR1 and CDR2: SGHDN and FVKESK. CDR3 sequence reads: CASSQVTNTDTQYF. CDR3 sequence (DNA): TGTGCCAGCAGCCAAGTAACTAACACAGATACGCAGTATTTT.

The V and J genes are TRBV11-1 and TRBJ2-7; a weak D match, TRBD1 (6 bases). This CDR3 is 14 amino acids long. From germline, CDR1 is SGHAT and CDR2 FQDESV (reference sequence). Trimming left V 5 bases short and J 5 bases short, with 16 bases between. The CDR3 here is CASSNTRGGNEQYF. CDR3 sequence (DNA): TGTGCCAGCAGCAATACCCGAGGGGGTAACGAGCAGTACTTC. Supplemented by reference TRBV11-1 and TRBJ2-7, the full variable domain reads EAEVAQSPRYKITEKSQAVAFWCDPISGHATLYWYRQILGQGPELLVQFQDESVVDDSQLPKDRFSAERLKGVDSTLKIQPAELGDSAMYLCASSNTRGGNEQYFGPGTRLTVT.

This clone has just a few counts. The J gene is TRBJ1-4, the V gene TRBV7-9, with D hard to call. The V gene's germline CDR1 is SEHNR and CDR2 FQNEAQ (reference sequence). The CDR3 extends over 14 amino acids. Trimming removed 3 bases at V and 4 bases at J, with 9 bases between. For the CDR3, the DNA is TGTGCCAGCAGCTTTTCCCAGGTTAATGAAAAACTGTTTTTT. Translating gives CASSFSQVNEKLFF. Using reference TRBV7-9 and TRBJ1-4 for the parts outside the CDR3, the full variable domain is DTGVSQNPRHKITKRGQNVTFRCDPISEHNRLYWYRQTLGQGPEFLTYFQNEAQLEKSRLLSDRFSAERPKGSFSTLEIQRTEQGDSAMYLCASSFSQVNEKLFFGSGTQLSVL.

This chain uses TRBV25-1 with TRBJ2-2, with D possibly matching TRBD2 (6 bases). Germline V gene lookup returns CDR1 MGHDK and CDR2 SYGVNS. The CDR3 runs 15 residues. V lost 5 bases and J lost 6, with 16 bases in between. The CDR3 nucleotides read TGTGCCAGCAGTCACACCCGCGGGGTTTCCGGGGAGCTGTTTTTT. As protein: CASSHTRGVSGELFF.

The V gene is TRBV13, the J gene TRBJ2-2; possible D gene TRBD2, 5 bases. Germline CDR1 PRHDT, CDR2 FYEKMQ (reference sequence). The CDR3 is made up of 15 amino acids. Trimming pared 8 bases from V and 0 bases from J, leaving 13 bases between. The CDR3 loop is CASSLDYANTGELFF. CDR3 DNA: TGTGCCAGCTCCCTCGACTACGCGAACACCGGGGAGCTGTTTTTT.

The chain links TRBV2 to TRBJ2-7, with a possible D match to TRBD2 (6 bases). The CDR3 is made up of 13 amino acids. CDR1 is SNHLY and CDR2 is FYNNEI in the germline V gene. Trimming removed 5 bases from V and 5 bases from J, with 13 bases in between. CDR3 sequence (DNA): TGTGCCAGCAGTCTTACCGGGGGAAACGAGCAGTACTTC. Its protein is CASSLTGGNEQYF.

The chain employs TRBV2 and TRBJ2-2; perhaps TRBD1 as D (6 bases). The germline V gene has CDR1 SNHLY and CDR2 FYNNEI. The CDR3 totals 15 residues. Trimming took 5 bases from V and 4 from J, leaving 14 bases between them. CDR3 nucleotides: TGTGCCAGCAGTCCCAGGGGATTGGGCACCGGGGAGCTGTTTTTT. Translation: CASSPRGLGTGELFF.

The gene calls are TRBV5-6 and TRBJ2-2; possible D gene TRBD1, 6 bases. Germline CDR1 SGHDT, CDR2 YYEEEE. This CDR3 region has 16 residues. The germline V and J ends were trimmed by 0 bases and 3 bases, with 12 bases remaining between them. CDR3 nucleotide sequence: TGTGCCAGCAGCTTGGCCGGGACACTTTACACCGGGGAGCTGTTTTTT. It specifies CASSLAGTLYTGELFF.

The V gene is TRBV7-8, the J gene TRBJ2-7; 9 nucleotides align to TRBD1. Germline V CDR1 and CDR2: SGHVS, FQNEAQ. Germline trimming cut 5 bases from V and 3 bases from J; bases unmatched to any gene: 5. This CDR3 region has 14 residues. The CDR3 sequence is CASSPGTGSYEQYF. The CDR3 DNA reads as TGTGCCAGCAGCCCCGGGACAGGGAGCTACGAGCAGTACTTC.